Listed below are T cell receptor beta chains from one sample, sequenced in a study of blood T cell repertoires in COVID-19. The assay was immunoSEQ multiplex PCR, and TCRdb's table has in-frame clones only and misses some. The sample holds about 220,000 clones, more than 70% seen once. Sequenced: peripheral blood. These receptor sequences come from a woman over 75 with acute or convalescent COVID-19. CDR3s include the opening cysteine and the closing phenylalanine or tryptophan. The D gene is left open where the match is weak. Clone size is given for some rows only: seen once, a few or many times, or a class if the clone is expanded.

V gene	J gene	clone size	D gene	CDR3 DNA	CDR3 protein
TRBV27	TRBJ2-7	few	TRBD1	TGTGCCAGCAGTTTGAGGACAGGCCGCTCCTACGAGCAGTACTTC	CASSLRTGRSYEQYF
TRBV5-1	TRBJ1-4	-	TRBD1	TGCGCCAGCAGCTTTGAACAGGGGTCCGGTGAAAAACTGTTTTTT	CASSFEQGSGEKLFF
TRBV18	TRBJ2-5	-	TRBD1	TGTGCCAGCTCACCAATGACAGGGGAGGAAGAGACCCAGTACTTC	CASSPMTGEEETQYF
TRBV3-1/TRBV3-2	TRBJ1-2	few	-	TGTGCCAGCAGCCCCACGGGGGGCTATGGCTACACCTTC	CASSPTGGYGYTF
TRBV9	TRBJ1-1	-	-	TGTGCCAGCAGCGGGGGGGACGCCGACACTGAAGCTTTCTTT	CASSGGDADTEAFF
TRBV30	TRBJ2-2	few	-	TGTGCCTGCCGGGTGGGGGGGGCCCCCGGGGAGCTGTTTTTT	CACRVGGAPGELFF
TRBV19	TRBJ2-4	-	-	TGTGCCAGTAGCGACGACAGTCTTGGCAAAAACATTCAGTACTTC	CASSDDSLGKNIQYF
TRBV28	TRBJ2-7	-	TRBD2	TGTGCCAGCAGGAGGACTAGCGGGGGTCTCTACGAGCAGTACTTC	CASRRTSGGLYEQYF
TRBV19	TRBJ1-1	-	-	TGTGCCAGTCAGGGTATTGGGAACACTGAAGCTTTCTTT	CASQGIGNTEAFF
TRBV24-1	TRBJ1-5	-	-	TGTGCCACCGGAGCAGAGGGCAATCAGCCCCAGCATTTT	CATGAEGNQPQHF
TRBV27	TRBJ1-6	-	-	TGTGCCAGCAGTTTATATCTGTCCTATAATTCACCCCTCCACTTT	CASSLYLSYNSPLHF
TRBV5-1	TRBJ1-2	-	-	TGCGCCAGCAGCTCAATTCCTACAGAGTTCTATGGCTACACCTTC	CASSSIPTEFYGYTF